A selection of T cell receptor beta chains follows, all from one sample in a study of blood T cell repertoires in COVID-19. Profiled with immunoSEQ multiplex PCR; TCRdb holds only in-frame clones, not every one. The sample shows 200,000 to 250,000 clones, around 80% of them seen only once. Material for sequencing was peripheral blood. The source of these receptors is a woman aged 70-85 years with acute or convalescent COVID-19. The CDR3 runs from the conserved cysteine through the conserved F or W. A D gene is named only where the DNA matches it firmly. Rows give clone size only sometimes, using once, few, many, or a class for an expanded clone.

len: 13; abundance: once; d_gene: .; j_gene: TRBJ2-7; v_gene: TRBV5-1; CDR3nt: TGCGCCAGCAGCCAGATACTCGACTCCAAGCAGTACTTC; CDR3aa: CASSQILDSKQYF
len: 14; abundance: once; d_gene: .; j_gene: TRBJ2-1; v_gene: TRBV3-1/TRBV3-2; CDR3nt: TGTGCCAGCAGCCTTCTCGGAGGGAACAATGAGCAGTTCTTC; CDR3aa: CASSLLGGNNEQFF
len: 15; abundance: few; d_gene: TRBD1; j_gene: TRBJ1-2; v_gene: TRBV5-1; CDR3nt: TGCGCCAGCAGCTCGCGACAGGGAGCAAACTATGGCTACACCTTC; CDR3aa: CASSSRQGANYGYTF
len: 16; abundance: .; d_gene: .; j_gene: TRBJ2-3; v_gene: TRBV5-1; CDR3nt: TGCGCCAGCAGGTTGATGGGAGAGCCTAACACAGATACGCAGTATTTT; CDR3aa: CASRLMGEPNTDTQYF
len: 15; abundance: .; d_gene: .; j_gene: TRBJ2-5; v_gene: TRBV10-3; CDR3nt: TGTGCCATCAGTGAGGGCGGGAGAGGGGGAGAGACCCAGTACTTC; CDR3aa: CAISEGGRGGETQYF
len: 14; abundance: once; d_gene: .; j_gene: TRBJ2-1; v_gene: TRBV21-1; CDR3nt: TGTGCCAGCCTTCTAGCGGCCTCCTACAATGAGCAGTTCTTC; CDR3aa: CASLLAASYNEQFF
len: 13; abundance: .; d_gene: .; j_gene: TRBJ2-5; v_gene: TRBV5-4; CDR3nt: TGTGCCAGTCAGACGGGAGCCCAAGAGACCCAGTACTTC; CDR3aa: CASQTGAQETQYF
len: 15; abundance: .; d_gene: TRBD2; j_gene: TRBJ2-3; v_gene: TRBV9; CDR3nt: TGTGCCAGCAGCGTAGACGAGCGGGAGGCAGATACGCAGTATTTT; CDR3aa: CASSVDEREADTQYF
len: 16; abundance: .; d_gene: TRBD2; j_gene: TRBJ2-2; v_gene: TRBV9; CDR3nt: TGTGCCAGCAGCTCGAGGACTAGCGGGTACACCGGGGAGCTGTTTTTT; CDR3aa: CASSSRTSGYTGELFF
len: 13; abundance: .; d_gene: .; j_gene: TRBJ2-7; v_gene: TRBV6-5; CDR3nt: TGTGCCAGCAGACCGTGGACTGATTACGAGCAGTACTTC; CDR3aa: CASRPWTDYEQYF
len: 13; abundance: .; d_gene: .; j_gene: TRBJ2-5; v_gene: TRBV7-6; CDR3nt: TGTGCCAGCAGCCTCGGACAACAAGAGACCCAGTACTTC; CDR3aa: CASSLGQQETQYF
len: 17; abundance: .; d_gene: .; j_gene: TRBJ2-7; v_gene: TRBV29-1; CDR3nt: TGCAGCGTTGGGGGCGGGGTAACCCGAGGATCATACTACGAGCAGTACTTC; CDR3aa: CSVGGGVTRGSYYEQYF
len: 13; abundance: .; d_gene: TRBD1; j_gene: TRBJ1-1; v_gene: TRBV28; CDR3nt: TGTGCCAGCTACAGGGGAGGTTTTACTGAAGCTTTCTTT; CDR3aa: CASYRGGFTEAFF
len: 16; abundance: .; d_gene: TRBD1; j_gene: TRBJ1-4; v_gene: TRBV3-1/TRBV3-2; CDR3nt: TGTGCCAGCAGCCACTTAGCCACAGGGGCCTATGAAAAACTGTTTTTT; CDR3aa: CASSHLATGAYEKLFF
len: 14; abundance: once; d_gene: TRBD2; j_gene: TRBJ2-3; v_gene: TRBV7-3; CDR3nt: TGTGCCAGCGCAGCGGGAGGGCCCTCAGATACGCAGTATTTT; CDR3aa: CASAAGGPSDTQYF
len: 13; abundance: .; d_gene: TRBD1; j_gene: TRBJ1-2; v_gene: TRBV27; CDR3nt: TGTGCCAGCAGTTTCAGGGGGAACTATGGCTACACCTTC; CDR3aa: CASSFRGNYGYTF
len: 15; abundance: .; d_gene: .; j_gene: TRBJ1-4; v_gene: TRBV28; CDR3nt: TGTGCCAGCAGTTTAACGGCAGGTCCTAATGAAAAACTGTTTTTT; CDR3aa: CASSLTAGPNEKLFF
len: 16; abundance: once; d_gene: .; j_gene: TRBJ1-4; v_gene: TRBV29-1; CDR3nt: TGCAGCGTTGAAGGCAGGGGCCTCACGGATCGTGAAAAACTGTTTTTT; CDR3aa: CSVEGRGLTDREKLFF
len: 13; abundance: .; d_gene: .; j_gene: TRBJ2-4; v_gene: TRBV5-8; CDR3nt: TGTGCCAGCAGCCGAAGGCAGGGTGGGGTTCAGTACTTC; CDR3aa: CASSRRQGGVQYF
len: 16; abundance: .; d_gene: .; j_gene: TRBJ2-1; v_gene: TRBV5-1; CDR3nt: TGCGCCAGCAGCCAAAACAGGGTGGGCTCCTACAATGAGCAGTTCTTC; CDR3aa: CASSQNRVGSYNEQFF
len: 14; abundance: .; d_gene: .; j_gene: TRBJ1-2; v_gene: TRBV7-2; CDR3nt: TGTGCCAGCAGCTTAATCCGGGAGGGGTATGGCTACACCTTC; CDR3aa: CASSLIREGYGYTF
len: 13; abundance: .; d_gene: .; j_gene: TRBJ2-3; v_gene: TRBV12-3/TRBV12-4; CDR3nt: TGTGCCAGCAGTTTGAGTAGCACAGATACGCAGTATTTT; CDR3aa: CASSLSSTDTQYF
len: 14; abundance: .; d_gene: .; j_gene: TRBJ1-5; v_gene: TRBV2; CDR3nt: TGTGCCAGCACCCCTCTGGGGGGGAGACAGCCCCAGCATTTT; CDR3aa: CASTPLGGRQPQHF
len: 15; abundance: .; d_gene: TRBD1; j_gene: TRBJ1-1; v_gene: TRBV6-5; CDR3nt: TGTGCCAGCACCGGGGACAGCAGAATGAACACTGAAGCTTTCTTT; CDR3aa: CASTGDSRMNTEAFF
len: 14; abundance: .; d_gene: .; j_gene: TRBJ1-5; v_gene: TRBV5-5; CDR3nt: TGTGCCAGCAGCTACGGGGAGGCAGGACAGCCCCAGCATTTT; CDR3aa: CASSYGEAGQPQHF
len: 14; abundance: .; d_gene: TRBD2; j_gene: TRBJ2-7; v_gene: TRBV19; CDR3nt: TGTGCCAGTAGCCCTAGCGGGGGCTCCTACGAGCAGTACTTC; CDR3aa: CASSPSGGSYEQYF
len: 14; abundance: .; d_gene: .; j_gene: TRBJ2-3; v_gene: TRBV27; CDR3nt: TGTGCCAGCAGTCCTAGGTGGAGCACAGATACGCAGTATTTT; CDR3aa: CASSPRWSTDTQYF
len: 15; abundance: .; d_gene: TRBD2; j_gene: TRBJ2-1; v_gene: TRBV9; CDR3nt: TGTGCCAGCAGCCCCCGACTAGCGGGTTACAATGAGCAGTTCTTC; CDR3aa: CASSPRLAGYNEQFF
len: 15; abundance: .; d_gene: .; j_gene: TRBJ1-1; v_gene: TRBV2; CDR3nt: TGTGCCAGCGGAGGGGGGGGGACCTTAAACACTGAAGCTTTCTTT; CDR3aa: CASGGGGTLNTEAFF
len: 13; abundance: .; d_gene: .; j_gene: TRBJ1-5; v_gene: TRBV27; CDR3nt: TGTGCCAGCAGCGTAACAGGGAATCAGCCCCAGCATTTT; CDR3aa: CASSVTGNQPQHF
len: 16; abundance: .; d_gene: TRBD2; j_gene: TRBJ2-7; v_gene: TRBV18; CDR3nt: TGTGCCAGCTCACGATTAGGACTAGCGGGAGATTCCGAGCAGTACTTC; CDR3aa: CASSRLGLAGDSEQYF
len: 12; abundance: few; d_gene: .; j_gene: TRBJ1-2; v_gene: TRBV6-5; CDR3nt: TGTGCCAGCAGCCTGCGGGACGGTGGCTACACCTTC; CDR3aa: CASSLRDGGYTF
len: 15; abundance: .; d_gene: TRBD1; j_gene: TRBJ2-5; v_gene: TRBV11-3; CDR3nt: TGTGCCAGCAGCTGGGGACAGGGCCTCCAAGAGACCCAGTACTTC; CDR3aa: CASSWGQGLQETQYF
len: 15; abundance: .; d_gene: TRBD2; j_gene: TRBJ2-1; v_gene: TRBV28; CDR3nt: TGTGCCAGCAGTTTTGGTAGCGGGAGGGGTAATGAGCAGTTCTTC; CDR3aa: CASSFGSGRGNEQFF
len: 14; abundance: .; d_gene: .; j_gene: TRBJ2-3; v_gene: TRBV5-1; CDR3nt: TGCGCCAGCAGCCAACAGAGTTACACAGATACGCAGTATTTT; CDR3aa: CASSQQSYTDTQYF
len: 15; abundance: few; d_gene: TRBD1; j_gene: TRBJ2-7; v_gene: TRBV18; CDR3nt: TGTGCCAGCTCAGACTCCGGGACAGGAATCTACGAGCAGTACTTC; CDR3aa: CASSDSGTGIYEQYF
len: 18; abundance: .; d_gene: .; j_gene: TRBJ1-5; v_gene: TRBV12-2; CDR3nt: TGTGCAAGTCGCTTAGGACCTACGGGCAGGGCGCGGAATCAGCCCCAGCATTTT; CDR3aa: CASRLGPTGRARNQPQHF
len: 16; abundance: few; d_gene: TRBD2; j_gene: TRBJ2-1; v_gene: TRBV9; CDR3nt: TGTGCCAGCAGCGGGACTAGCGGGAGTAAAGGCTTTGAGCAGTTCTTC; CDR3aa: CASSGTSGSKGFEQFF
len: 16; abundance: .; d_gene: TRBD2; j_gene: TRBJ2-1; v_gene: TRBV11-2; CDR3nt: TGTGCCAGCAGCTTAATTAGCGGGAGAACCCCCGGCGAGCAGTTCTTC; CDR3aa: CASSLISGRTPGEQFF
len: 14; abundance: few; d_gene: TRBD1; j_gene: TRBJ2-7; v_gene: TRBV9; CDR3nt: TGTGCCAGCAGCCCCGGACAGGGTTTAGAGGAGCAGTACTTC; CDR3aa: CASSPGQGLEEQYF
len: 14; abundance: .; d_gene: TRBD2; j_gene: TRBJ2-7; v_gene: TRBV3-1/TRBV3-2; CDR3nt: TGTGCCAGCAGCCTTTCGACTAGCGTCTACGAGCAGTACTTC; CDR3aa: CASSLSTSVYEQYF
len: 16; abundance: .; d_gene: .; j_gene: TRBJ1-4; v_gene: TRBV5-1; CDR3nt: TGCGCCAGCAGCTTGGACAGGAGAGCAACTAATGAAAAACTGTTTTTT; CDR3aa: CASSLDRRATNEKLFF
len: 15; abundance: .; d_gene: .; j_gene: TRBJ1-3; v_gene: TRBV28; CDR3nt: TGTGCCAGCAGTCGACAGAGATCGGTCCTAAACACCATATATTTT; CDR3aa: CASSRQRSVLNTIYF
len: 13; abundance: .; d_gene: .; j_gene: TRBJ1-1; v_gene: TRBV7-9; CDR3nt: TGTGCCAGCAGCCATGCCGGGGGCACTGAAGCTTTCTTT; CDR3aa: CASSHAGGTEAFF